These 8 T cell receptor beta chains were sequenced from one sample in a study of cytomegalovirus exposure and HLA in healthy donors. Clones were read by immunoSEQ multiplex PCR, and TCRdb kept only the in-frame ones, dropping some. Altogether about 240,000 clones are present, approximately 83% being singletons, with the ten largest covering around 1.2%. Source material: PBMCs. These receptors were obtained from a woman in her thirties in good health and CMV-seropositive.

This clone showed up just a few times. The genes are TRBV5-1 and TRBJ2-2; 7 nucleotides line up with TRBD2. The V and J ends lost 4 bases and 3 bases, in that order; junction bases with no gene match: 18. Germline values: CDR1 SGHRS, CDR2 YFSETQ. This CDR3 has 19 residues. In DNA form, the CDR3 reads TGCGCCAGCAGCCGGGGGGTACTAGCGAGAAGGCAGGACACCGGGGAGCTGTTTTTT. Translated, it gives CASSRGVLARRQDTGELFF.

V usage is TRBV18 and J usage is TRBJ2-2; 8 bases agree with TRBD2. Germline-derived CDR1 and CDR2 are KGHSH and LQKENI. This CDR3 contains 16 residues. J gave up 3 bases and V 3 bases, and 6 bases lay outside the gene matches. The CDR3 DNA follows: TGTGCCAGCTCACCTATAGCGGGAAGGGACACCGGGGAGCTGTTTTTT. It encodes CASSPIAGRDTGELFF.

The chain combines TRBV5-1 with TRBJ2-1; TRBD2 matches 12 bases. CDR1 is SGHRS, CDR2 YFSETQ, per germline. This CDR3 is 15 amino acids long. The ends lost 2 bases at V and 8 bases at J; junction bases unmatched: 5. CDR3 protein: CASSFLAGGPDEQFF. The CDR3 DNA is TGCGCCAGCAGCTTCCTAGCGGGAGGGCCCGATGAGCAGTTCTTC.

This clone was observed a handful of times. The chain recombines TRBV28 with TRBJ2-7; 8 bases line up with TRBD2. With 7 bases clipped from V and 5 bases from J, the junction kept 13 bases outside the gene matches. The CDR3 loop spans 15 amino acids. The germline CDR1 and CDR2 sequences are MDHEN and SYDVKM. CDR3 sequence reads: CASTGPGLVVHEQYF. The CDR3 DNA sequence: TGTGCCAGCACCGGACCGGGACTAGTAGTACACGAGCAGTACTTC.

The chain employs TRBV28 and TRBJ1-2; TRBD1 agrees at 10 bases. The V gene end was trimmed by 6 bases and the J gene end by 1 base; junction bases not matched to a gene: 8. This CDR3 is built from 16 residues. Germline CDR1 and CDR2: MDHEN and SYDVKM. Here the CDR3 DNA reads TGTGCCAGCAGCCTCCGACAGGGGGCGGGTAACTATGGCTACACCTTC. Its translation is CASSLRQGAGNYGYTF.

The chain uses TRBV28 and TRBJ1-1; no clear D gene. The germline gives CDR1 MDHEN, CDR2 SYDVKM. The V end was cut by 1 base, the J end by 4 bases, with 7 bases between. The CDR3 sequence is 13 residues long. CDR3 coding DNA: TGTGCCAGCAGTTTATTACTCGGCACTGAAGCTTTCTTT. Encoded protein: CASSLLLGTEAFF.

This clone has only a few counts. The chain joins TRBV7-6 to TRBJ2-7, with 9 nucleotides matching TRBD2. V lost 2 bases and J lost 7; bases outside the gene matches: 9. Germline V CDR1 and CDR2: SGHVS, FNYEAQ. This CDR3 contains 15 residues. CDR3 nucleotide sequence: TGTGCCAGCAGCTTATTATTAGCGGGAGTTTGGGAGCAGTACTTC. This codes for CASSLLLAGVWEQYF.

The chain couples TRBV7-9 to TRBJ2-7; 8 nucleotides agree with TRBD1. The CDR3 extends over 15 amino acids. Trimming cost V 5 bases and J 7 bases; bases outside gene matches: 13. Germline loops: CDR1 SEHNR, CDR2 FQNEAQ (reference sequence). In DNA form, the CDR3 reads TGTGCCAGCAGCCTACGACAGGGGTCGATGCAAGAGCAGTACTTC. This gives the protein CASSLRQGSMQEQYF.